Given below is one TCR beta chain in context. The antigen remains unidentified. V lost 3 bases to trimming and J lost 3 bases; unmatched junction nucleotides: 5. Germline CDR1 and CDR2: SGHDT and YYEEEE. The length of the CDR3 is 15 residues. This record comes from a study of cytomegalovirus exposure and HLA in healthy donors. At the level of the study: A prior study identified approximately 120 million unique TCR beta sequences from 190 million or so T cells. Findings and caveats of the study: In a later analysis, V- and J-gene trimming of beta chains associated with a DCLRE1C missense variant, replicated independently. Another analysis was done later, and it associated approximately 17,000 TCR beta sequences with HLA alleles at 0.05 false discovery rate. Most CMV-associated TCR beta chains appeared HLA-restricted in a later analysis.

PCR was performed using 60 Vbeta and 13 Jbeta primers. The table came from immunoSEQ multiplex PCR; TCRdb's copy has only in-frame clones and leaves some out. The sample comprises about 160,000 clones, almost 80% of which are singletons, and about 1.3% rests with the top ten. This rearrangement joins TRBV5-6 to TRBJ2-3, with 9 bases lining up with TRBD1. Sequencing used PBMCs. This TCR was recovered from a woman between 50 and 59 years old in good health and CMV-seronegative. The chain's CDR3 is CASSSNRGLTDTQYF. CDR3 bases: TGTGCCAGCAGCTCGAACAGGGGGCTGACAGATACGCAGTATTTT.